The clone carrying this TCR beta chain was detected only a few times. Antigen unknown. V lost 10 bases to trimming and J lost 0 bases; unmatched junction nucleotides: 6. CDR3 length equals 14 residues. Germline assignment: CDR1 WSHSY and CDR2 SAAADI. The data belong to a study of beta chain features in type 1 diabetes. For the study at large: No patient-donor differences in age, gender, total cells or subset yield.

The sequenced template was cDNA made from the entire isolated RNA. The protocol was immunoSEQ multiplex PCR, while the TCRdb copy is restricted to in-frame clones and leaves out a portion. The repertoire holds under 50,000 clones, with about half as singletons. Each sorted population was over 95% pure. General study results and limits: Cells with high TCR expression could be over-represented by cDNA sequencing.

The chain uses TRBV10-2 and TRBJ2-1, with 7 bases lining up with TRBD2. The source of this sequence is a woman aged 18-35 years in good health. Sequenced input: Tregs from blood. CDR3 loop: CAIRAGSSYNEQFF. DNA for the CDR3: TGCGCCATCAGAGCGGGGAGCTCCTACAATGAGCAGTTCTTC.